Listed below are T cell receptor beta chains from one sample, sequenced in a study of T cells in Graves' hyperthyroidism and ophthalmopathy. TCRdb recomputed calls from the multiplex PCR reads with MiXCR, one row per CDR3 protein. The sample records under 350,000 distinct CDR3 sequences, roughly 21% being singletons. Source material: blood. The source of these receptors is a woman in her forties or fifties with Graves' hyperthyroidism. CDR3s include the opening cysteine and the closing phenylalanine or tryptophan. Fields, in order: clone size, V gene, J gene, D gene, CDR3 protein, CDR3 DNA. The D gene is left open where the match is weak. Expanded clones get a size class; other rows say once, few or many, or leave the size out.

size: many
V: TRBV28
J: TRBJ2-5
D: NA
CDR3: CASKLGGGYQETQYF
DNA: TGTGCCAGCAAGCTTGGAGGAGGCTACCAAGAGACCCAGTACTTC

size: many
V: TRBV5-1
J: TRBJ1-1
D: NA
CDR3: CASSLAPGGTEAFF
DNA: TGCGCCAGCAGCTTGGCCCCAGGAGGGACTGAAGCTTTCTTT

size: NA
V: TRBV7-2
J: TRBJ2-2
D: TRBD2
CDR3: CASTSGRAAGELFF
DNA: TGTGCCAGCACTAGCGGGAGGGCCGCCGGGGAGCTGTTTTTT

size: NA
V: TRBV28
J: TRBJ1-1
D: NA
CDR3: CASLSRVLGAFF
DNA: TGTGCCAGCCTGAGTAGGGTTTTGGGGGCTTTCTTT

size: few
V: TRBV7-2
J: TRBJ2-7
D: NA
CDR3: CASSLVGGNYEQYF
DNA: TGTGCCAGCAGCTTAGTAGGCGGAAACTACGAGCAGTACTTC

size: many
V: TRBV30
J: TRBJ2-1
D: NA
CDR3: CAWDSAGSREQFF
DNA: TGTGCCTGGGATTCAGCAGGGTCACGGGAGCAGTTCTTC

size: many
V: TRBV30
J: TRBJ1-2
D: NA
CDR3: CACRTETFYGYTF
DNA: TGTGCCTGCAGGACAGAGACGTTCTATGGCTACACCTTC

size: many
V: TRBV6-1
J: TRBJ1-2
D: NA
CDR3: CASSSLGAEGFGYGYTF
DNA: TGTGCCAGCAGTAGCCTGGGGGCGGAAGGTTTTGGCTATGGCTACACCTTC

size: many
V: TRBV4-1
J: TRBJ2-7
D: TRBD1
CDR3: CASSQLDRAFYEQYF
DNA: TGCGCCAGCAGCCAACTTGACAGGGCCTTCTACGAGCAGTACTTC

size: NA
V: TRBV10-3
J: TRBJ1-5
D: TRBD1
CDR3: CASSSTGIRNQPQHF
DNA: TGTGCCAGCAGTTCGACAGGGATTCGCAATCAGCCCCAGCATTTT

size: NA
V: TRBV10-3
J: TRBJ2-4
D: NA
CDR3: CAISAARVPGTAQSLAKNIQYF
DNA: TGTGCCATCAGTGCGGCCAGGGTACCAGGCACCGCTCAATCCCTAGCCAAAAACATTCAGTACTTC

size: NA
V: TRBV28
J: TRBJ1-2
D: NA
CDR3: CASSHGGGYGYTF
DNA: TGTGCCAGCAGCCACGGGGGCGGGTATGGCTACACCTTC

size: few
V: TRBV19
J: TRBJ2-1
D: TRBD1
CDR3: CASSIVQGAMDEQFF
DNA: TGTGCCAGTAGTATAGTCCAGGGGGCAATGGATGAGCAGTTCTTC

size: many
V: TRBV3-1
J: TRBJ2-1
D: TRBD2
CDR3: CASNERGLGNEQFF
DNA: TGTGCCAGCAACGAGCGGGGCCTTGGCAATGAGCAGTTCTTC

size: few
V: TRBV5-4
J: TRBJ1-2
D: TRBD1
CDR3: CASSPSQGAVGYTF
DNA: TGTGCCAGCAGCCCCTCCCAGGGGGCGGTTGGCTACACCTTC

size: NA
V: TRBV12-5
J: TRBJ2-2
D: NA
CDR3: CASGLVLSGLTGELFF
DNA: TGTGCTAGTGGTTTGGTACTATCCGGCCTCACCGGGGAGCTGTTTTTT

size: many
V: TRBV20-1
J: TRBJ1-1
D: NA
CDR3: CSASAGNTEAFF
DNA: TGCAGTGCCAGCGCAGGGAACACTGAAGCTTTCTTT

size: few
V: TRBV7-9
J: TRBJ2-2
D: TRBD2
CDR3: CASSLVGLDTGELFF
DNA: TGTGCCAGCAGCTTAGTCGGACTAGACACCGGGGAGCTGTTTTTT

size: NA
V: TRBV2
J: TRBJ2-3
D: NA
CDR3: CASKRVPDTQYF
DNA: TGTGCCAGCAAAAGGGTCCCAGATACGCAGTATTTT

size: many
V: TRBV27
J: TRBJ2-7
D: NA
CDR3: CASSSPNSYEQYF
DNA: TGTGCCAGCAGTTCTCCAAACTCCTACGAGCAGTACTTC

size: few
V: TRBV5-4
J: TRBJ2-7
D: NA
CDR3: CASQTQQGTYEQYF
DNA: TGTGCCAGCCAAACCCAACAGGGAACCTACGAGCAGTACTTC

size: many
V: TRBV28
J: TRBJ2-5
D: NA
CDR3: CASSSPGLPETQYF
DNA: TGTGCCAGCAGTTCCCCGGGACTTCCGGAGACCCAGTACTTC

size: many
V: TRBV5-1
J: TRBJ1-4
D: NA
CDR3: CASSPGRLNEKLFF
DNA: TGCGCCAGCAGCCCGGGACGGCTTAATGAAAAACTGTTTTTT

size: NA
V: TRBV30
J: TRBJ1-2
D: NA
CDR3: CAGEGVANYGYTF
DNA: TGTGCCGGAGAAGGGGTAGCTAACTATGGCTACACCTTC

size: many
V: TRBV11-2
J: TRBJ1-1
D: NA
CDR3: CASSTRAGAMNTEAFF
DNA: TGTGCCAGCAGCACTAGGGCGGGAGCGATGAACACTGAAGCTTTCTTT

size: NA
V: TRBV5-1
J: TRBJ1-5
D: TRBD1
CDR3: CASSNTGTVSQPQHF
DNA: TGCGCCAGCAGCAATACCGGGACAGTCAGTCAGCCCCAGCATTTT

size: NA
V: TRBV7-2
J: TRBJ1-1
D: NA
CDR3: CASSYFGRLNTEAFF
DNA: TGTGCCAGCAGCTATTTCGGCAGGCTGAACACTGAAGCTTTCTTT

size: many
V: TRBV20-1
J: TRBJ2-7
D: TRBD2
CDR3: CSAGETGGLGGLREQYF
DNA: TGCAGTGCTGGGGAGACGGGAGGACTCGGAGGGTTGCGGGAGCAGTACTTC

size: NA
V: TRBV20-1
J: TRBJ1-2
D: NA
CDR3: CSARPKGIHGYTF
DNA: TGCAGTGCCCGCCCGAAGGGGATCCATGGCTACACCTTC

size: many
V: TRBV12-3/TRBV12-4
J: TRBJ1-5
D: NA
CDR3: CASSSGRKGGNQPQHF
DNA: TGTGCCAGCAGTTCTGGGCGGAAGGGGGGCAATCAGCCCCAGCATTTT

size: few
V: TRBV20-1
J: TRBJ1-2
D: NA
CDR3: CSATSEANYGYTF
DNA: TGCAGTGCTACATCAGAAGCTAACTATGGCTACACCTTC

size: few
V: TRBV4-1
J: TRBJ1-1
D: NA
CDR3: CASSQDPGYYTEAFF
DNA: TGCGCCAGCAGCCAAGACCCGGGATATTACACTGAAGCTTTCTTT

size: NA
V: TRBV6-1
J: TRBJ2-1
D: TRBD2
CDR3: CASRASGTRSYNEQFF
DNA: TGTGCCAGCAGGGCTAGCGGGACCCGCTCCTACAATGAGCAGTTCTTC

size: many
V: TRBV12-3/TRBV12-4
J: TRBJ1-1
D: NA
CDR3: CASSLQGVANEAFF
DNA: TGTGCCAGCAGTTTACAGGGTGTAGCCAATGAAGCTTTCTTT

size: NA
V: TRBV7-2
J: TRBJ2-2
D: NA
CDR3: CASSRDYTGELFF
DNA: TGTGCCAGCAGCAGGGACTACACCGGGGAGCTGTTTTTT

size: NA
V: TRBV6-9
J: TRBJ2-2
D: NA
CDR3: CASIIGGDGELFF
DNA: TGTGCCAGCATCATAGGGGGGGACGGGGAGCTGTTTTTT

size: many
V: TRBV10-3
J: TRBJ1-3
D: NA
CDR3: CAISVNTGNTIYF
DNA: TGTGCCATCAGTGTAAACACTGGAAACACCATATATTTT

size: few
V: TRBV7-2
J: TRBJ1-2
D: NA
CDR3: CASSLQFGTQYGYTF
DNA: TGTGCCAGCAGCTTACAGTTCGGGACACAATATGGCTACACCTTC

size: many
V: TRBV5-1
J: TRBJ2-7
D: TRBD1
CDR3: CASSDTGTGIYEQYF
DNA: TGCGCCAGCAGTGATACCGGGACAGGGATCTACGAGCAGTACTTC

size: few
V: TRBV4-1
J: TRBJ2-1
D: TRBD2
CDR3: CASSQGGLAGEQFF
DNA: TGCGCCAGCAGCCAAGGGGGACTAGCGGGGGAGCAGTTCTTC

size: few
V: TRBV9
J: TRBJ2-6
D: TRBD1
CDR3: CASSRRTGSGANVLTF
DNA: TGTGCCAGCAGCCGAAGGACAGGGTCTGGGGCCAACGTCCTGACTTTC

size: few
V: TRBV30
J: TRBJ2-1
D: TRBD2
CDR3: CAWSVLGGGIGGSYNEQFF
DNA: TGTGCCTGGAGCGTACTGGGCGGGGGTATTGGGGGGTCCTACAATGAGCAGTTCTTC